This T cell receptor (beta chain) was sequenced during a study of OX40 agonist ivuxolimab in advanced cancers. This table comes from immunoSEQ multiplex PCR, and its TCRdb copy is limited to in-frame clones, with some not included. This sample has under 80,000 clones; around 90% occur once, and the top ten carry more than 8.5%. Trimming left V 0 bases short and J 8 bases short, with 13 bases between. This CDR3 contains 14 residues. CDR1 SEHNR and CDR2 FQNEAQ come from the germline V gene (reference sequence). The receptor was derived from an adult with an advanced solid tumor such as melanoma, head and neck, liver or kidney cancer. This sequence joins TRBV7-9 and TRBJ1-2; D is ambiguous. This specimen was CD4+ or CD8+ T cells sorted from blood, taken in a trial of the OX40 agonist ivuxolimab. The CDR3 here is CASSLAGDSGGYTF. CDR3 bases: TGTGCCAGCAGCTTAGCCGGCGACTCGGGGGGCTACACCTTC.